This T cell receptor beta chain appears in the sequencing data of a study of identical twins. Broader study findings: Within beta out-of-frame sequences, the excess sharing observed between twins was weaker.

This clonotype was found a few times. Its antigen is still unknown. The ends were cut back, 1 base at V and 13 bases at J, with 14 bases in the middle. In germline, CDR1 is LGHNA, CDR2 YSLEER. This CDR3 has 14 amino acids. It was template switching that added a universal primer site, and there were unique molecular identifiers on the cDNA. TCRdb called the 5' RACE reads again in MiXCR, with one record for every CDR3 protein. This sample has about 520,000 distinct CDR3 sequences, with 22% found just once. This sample was also put to use in a study of T cells expressing NK-cell markers. That work states: The TCR beta repertoires were obtained from sorted CD3+CD56+NKG2C+, CD3+CD56+NKG2C- and CD3+CD56-NKG2C+ T cells. Whether the expanded NKG2C+ T cell clones recognized HCMV remained unclear.

The clonotype was recovered from a woman between 18 and 29 years old in good health. The chain couples TRBV4-3 to TRBJ1-6, with no clear D. Sequencing was performed on CD4+ T cells sorted from blood. The CDR3 DNA is TGCGCCAGCAGCCAAGGGTTGGGAATTGTCCCCCTCCACTTT. Protein sequence: CASSQGLGIVPLHF.